Listed here is a single T cell receptor (beta chain). The antigen is undetermined. This CDR3 is built from 16 residues. Germline V CDR1 and CDR2: SGHVS, FNYEAQ. This specimen belongs to a study of monozygotic twins with inflammatory bowel disease. Findings and limits, study-wide: IBD patients showed reduced TCRbeta diversity (inverse Simpson) versus healthy co-twins. With others, IBD patients shared fewer clonotypes than healthy twins did, especially with disease activity.

Template switching was used to attach UMIs, which incorporated a 6-nucleotide sample barcode. Nested PCRs (roughly 16 and 10 cycles, two total) were applied to TCRalpha and TCRbeta cDNA. TCRdb reprocessed the 5' RACE reads and reports one entry per CDR3 protein, with no DNA. The sample table sets out 420,000 or so distinct CDR3 sequences. The chain is built from TRBV7-6 and TRBJ2-2; TCRdb selects TRBD1, and the lack of DNA leaves this call unchecked. This receptor was identified in a human donor with ulcerative colitis or Crohn's disease, or a healthy co-twin of an affected twin (not recorded which). Sequencing input: blood. The CDR3 region is CASSLFPTGNTGELFF.